The 4 T cell receptor beta chains in this list originate from one sample, sequenced in a study of T cell responses to AZD1222 COVID-19 vaccine. The repertoire was sequenced with immunoSEQ multiplex PCR; TCRdb's copy has only in-frame clones and lacks some. Of more than 140,000 clones listed, around nine tenths are singletons. The sequencing used peripheral blood, collected on day 0 of AZD1222 vaccination. These receptors were collected from an adult in good health.

CDR3 bases: TGTGCCAGCAGCTACCAGAACGAGGGGGACACTGAAGCTTTCTTT. Amino acid sequence: CASSYQNEGDTEAFF. This sequence joins TRBV7-9 and TRBJ1-1, with D maybe TRBD1 (6 bases). Germline values: CDR1 SEHNR, CDR2 FQNEAQ (reference sequence). The CDR3 loop spans 15 amino acids. Trimming shortened V by 4 bases and J by 3 bases, and 15 bases separated the two germline ends.

This clone was seen a single time. The chain is built from TRBV7-7 and TRBJ1-5, with no clear D. This CDR3 is built from 11 residues. Germline V lookup: CDR1 SSHAT, CDR2 FNYEAQ (reference sequence). The CDR3, as DNA: TGTGCTGGACTCTGGGCGGCTCCCCAGCATTTT. Its protein is CAGLWAAPQHF.

This clone appeared a few times. The chain is built from TRBV4-2 and TRBJ2-3; no clear D gene. Trimming removed 4 bases from V and 0 bases from J, with 11 bases in between. The length of the CDR3 is 15 residues. Germline CDR1 and CDR2: LGHNA and YNFKEQ. For the CDR3, the DNA is TGTGCCAGCAGCCTCGCCTCAGCCAGCACAGATACGCAGTATTTT. It encodes CASSLASASTDTQYF.

The chain has TRBV19 and TRBJ2-2, with D perhaps matching TRBD2 (6 bases). CDR1 is LNHDA, CDR2 SQIVND, per germline (reference sequence). The CDR3 loop spans 14 amino acids. Trimming took 5 bases from V and 5 from J, leaving 12 bases between them. The chain's CDR3 is CASSRRATTGELFF. In DNA form, the CDR3 reads TGTGCCAGTAGTCGGAGGGCTACTACCGGGGAGCTGTTTTTT.